Below, 16 T cell receptor beta chains from the same sample are listed, as sequenced in a study of blood T cell repertoires in COVID-19. Sequencing used immunoSEQ multiplex PCR; TCRdb keeps in-frame clones, though not all of them. This table has 140,000 to 150,000 clones, roughly 88% appearing once. Sequenced input: PBMCs or T cells enriched from blood (not recorded which). The receptors stem from a woman in her twenties or thirties with acute COVID-19.

This chain connects TRBV18 to TRBJ2-2; no clear D. V was pared by 2 bases and J by 6 bases, with 7 bases between. CDR3 length equals 13 residues. Germline values: CDR1 KGHSH, CDR2 LQKENI. The CDR3 nucleotides are TGTGCCAGCTCACCATTGGCGGCCGGGGAGCTGTTTTTT. Amino acid sequence: CASSPLAAGELFF.

The chain is built from TRBV13 and TRBJ2-7, with no clear D. V shed 4 bases and J shed 1 base, with 14 bases lying between them. Germline loops: CDR1 PRHDT, CDR2 FYEKMQ (reference sequence). CDR3 length: 15 residues. The CDR3 sequence is CASSWRGLGSYEQYF. The CDR3 region has the DNA TGTGCCAGCAGCTGGCGAGGTCTAGGATCCTACGAGCAGTACTTC.

This sequence joins TRBV18 and TRBJ1-1; a weak D match, TRBD1 (5 bases). The CDR3 is 14 amino acids. V was shortened by 6 bases and J by 1 base, with 12 bases between the two germline ends. CDR1 is KGHSH, CDR2 LQKENI, per germline. The CDR3 bases are TGTGCCAGCTCCCCTCGGACACCGAACACTGAAGCTTTCTTT. Its protein product is CASSPRTPNTEAFF.

The V gene is TRBV7-2, the J gene TRBJ2-7, with 9 bases matching TRBD2. After removal of 1 base from V and 2 bases from J, the junction contained 6 bases not matched to a gene. Germline CDR1 SGHTA, CDR2 FQGNSA. The CDR3 totals 16 residues. In nucleotides, the CDR3 is TGTGCCAGCAGCTTAGATATGACTAGCGGAACCTACGAGCAGTACTTC. Protein: CASSLDMTSGTYEQYF.

CDR3 bases: TGTGCCAGCAGCTTAACTCAGGCTACTGAAGCTTTCTTT. Protein sequence: CASSLTQATEAFF. V is TRBV7-3 and J is TRBJ1-1; D gene unclear. CDR1 SGHTA and CDR2 FQGTGA come from the germline V gene. The CDR3 has 13 residues. V was cut by 0 bases and J by 5 bases, with 7 bases left in between.

This chain connects TRBV11-2 to TRBJ2-7; 10 positions match TRBD1. Trimming took 6 bases from V and 4 from J; bases not matched to a gene: 9. Germline assignment: CDR1 SGHAT and CDR2 FQNNGV. The CDR3 runs to 15 residues. The CDR3 loop is CASRRSGTGVYEQYF. CDR3 DNA sequence: TGTGCCAGCAGAAGATCCGGGACAGGGGTGTACGAGCAGTACTTC.

The chain combines TRBV5-1 with TRBJ2-1, with no clear D. The ends were cut back, 0 bases at V and 8 bases at J, with 12 bases in the middle. CDR3 length: 14 amino acids. CDR1 and CDR2 from the germline V gene are SGHRS and YFSETQ. The CDR3 coding sequence is TGCGCCAGCAGCTTGGCACAGCTACACCATGAGCAGTTCTTC. Amino acids: CASSLAQLHHEQFF.

This rearrangement joins TRBV10-3 to TRBJ2-7, with TRBD1 matching 8 bases. The V gene's germline CDR1 is ENHRY and CDR2 SYGVKD. The CDR3 extends over 16 amino acids. Trimming took 3 bases from V and 2 from J; bases not matched to a gene: 9. CDR3 loop: CAISDSGGGGTYEQYF. CDR3 in DNA: TGTGCCATCAGTGATTCAGGGGGCGGTGGGACCTACGAGCAGTACTTC.

The J gene is TRBJ1-5, the V gene TRBV27, with D tentatively TRBD1 (6 bases). The germline CDR1 and CDR2 sequences are MNHEY and SMNVEV (reference sequence). This CDR3 has 14 residues. The ends were cut back, 5 bases at V and 7 bases at J, with 15 bases in the middle. The CDR3 spells CASSPLQGNQPQHF. CDR3 nucleotides: TGTGCCAGCAGTCCTCTGCAGGGGAACCAGCCCCAGCATTTT.

This sequence joins TRBV29-1 and TRBJ2-3; 9 positions agree with TRBD2. J lost 6 bases, V lost 3 bases, and 7 bases had no gene match. The CDR3 extends over 14 amino acids. Germline loops: CDR1 SQVTM, CDR2 ANQGSEA. This CDR3 reads CSVDRGRGHDTQYF. Written as DNA, the CDR3 is TGCAGCGTTGATCGCGGGAGGGGGCACGATACGCAGTATTTT.

This clone came up once. The chain joins TRBV29-1 to TRBJ1-1; weak D call: TRBD1 (6 bases). Trimming removed 4 bases from V and 4 bases from J, with 10 bases in between. There are 12 residues in the CDR3. Germline V gene data show CDR1 as SQVTM and CDR2 as ANQGSEA. This CDR3 is CSVVRGGTEAFF. The CDR3, as DNA: TGCAGCGTTGTCAGGGGTGGCACTGAAGCTTTCTTT.

The chain couples TRBV7-2 to TRBJ2-5; TRBD1 aligns across 10 bases. The J segment lost 7 bases and the V segment lost 5 bases, leaving 10 bases of the junction unmatched. Germline V gene data show CDR1 as SGHTA and CDR2 as FQGNSA. The length of the CDR3 is 15 residues. CDR3 DNA: TGTGCCAGCAGCATTACCGGGACAGGGGTTGCGACCCAGTACTTC. Amino acids: CASSITGTGVATQYF.

V gene TRBV19 combines with J gene TRBJ2-3; 7 nucleotides match TRBD2. CDR3 size: 12 residues. Trimming cost V 6 bases and J 10 bases; bases outside gene matches: 7. In germline, CDR1 is LNHDA, CDR2 SQIVND (reference sequence). The CDR3 bases are TGTGCCAGTAGCAGCGGACTAGGGGCGCAGTATTTT. Its protein product is CASSSGLGAQYF. The full variable domain, with the rest looked up from reference TRBV19 and TRBJ2-3, is DGGITQSPKYLFRKEGQNVTLSCEQNLNHDAMYWYRQDPGQGLRLIYYSQIVNDFQKGDIAEGYSVSREKKESFPLTVTSAQKNPTAFYLCASSSGLGAQYFGPGTRLTVL.

The chain combines TRBV30 with TRBJ2-7; TRBD1 is a possible D gene (5 bases). CDR1 and CDR2 from the germline V gene are GTSNPN and SVGIG (reference sequence). This CDR3 contains 13 residues. Deletions cut 5 bases from V and 2 bases from J, with 13 bases between. The CDR3 DNA reads TGTGCCTGGGAAACCAGGGTTACCTACGAGCAGTACTTC. It encodes CAWETRVTYEQYF.

V is TRBV19 and J is TRBJ2-7; TRBD1 agrees at 7 bases. The CDR3 runs to 11 residues. Germline CDR1 LNHDA, CDR2 SQIVND (reference sequence). Losses at the gene ends were 5 bases for V and 6 bases for J; bases not matched to a gene: 1. CDR3 coding DNA: TGTGCCAGTAGTCCAGGGGGCGAGCAGTACTTC. It yields the protein CASSPGGEQYF.

This sequence joins TRBV15 and TRBJ2-1; tentatively, D is TRBD1 (6 bases). With 1 base removed from V and 5 bases from J, the gap between germline ends came to 9 bases. The CDR3 is made up of 14 amino acids. Germline values: CDR1 LNHNV, CDR2 YYDKDF (reference sequence). DNA of the CDR3: TGTGCCACCAGCAGAGCCGGGGACAACAATGAGCAGTTCTTC. Encoded protein: CATSRAGDNNEQFF.